These 24 T cell receptor beta chains originate from one sample sequenced in a study of blood T cell repertoires in COVID-19. Generated by immunoSEQ multiplex PCR, the TCRdb table keeps only in-frame clones and is missing some. This sample yields 200,000 to 300,000 clones, of which around 86% are seen a single time; about 5% belongs to the top ten. Source material: peripheral blood. All receptors come from an older woman with COVID-19, enrolled during active disease.

The genes are TRBV28 and TRBJ2-3; perhaps TRBD2 as D (6 bases). CDR1 and CDR2 (germline): MDHEN, SYDVKM. The ends were cut back, 6 bases at V and 2 bases at J, with 12 bases in the middle. CDR3 length: 14 residues. DNA of the CDR3: TGTGCCAGCAGGATTAGCGGAACCACAGATACGCAGTATTTT. Translation: CASRISGTTDTQYF. Complete variable domain (other parts from reference TRBV28 and TRBJ2-3): DVKVTQSSRYLVKRTGEKVFLECVQDMDHENMFWYRQDPGLGLRLIYFSYDVKMKEKGDIPEGYSVSREKKERFSLILESASTNQTSMYLCASRISGTTDTQYFGPGTRLTVL.

This chain connects TRBV10-3 to TRBJ1-6; D possibly corresponds to TRBD1 (5 bases). V lost 4 bases to trimming and J lost 7 bases, with 8 bases between them. This CDR3 has 13 residues. Germline CDR1 reads ENHRY; CDR2 reads SYGVKD. The CDR3 protein is CAISVPGNSPLHF. The CDR3 coding sequence is TGTGCCATCAGTGTACCAGGGAATTCACCCCTCCACTTT.

The rearrangement links TRBV28 to TRBJ1-4, with 10 positions matching TRBD1. Unmatched junction bases numbered 8, after V lost 4 bases and J lost 6 bases. This CDR3 has 16 amino acids. CDR1 MDHEN and CDR2 SYDVKM come from the germline V gene. CDR3 loop: CASSSPRQGAHEKLFF. CDR3 bases: TGTGCCAGCAGTTCACCCAGACAGGGGGCACATGAAAAACTGTTTTTT.

J is TRBJ1-5 and V is TRBV2; 9 nucleotides match TRBD1. V was pared by 10 bases and J by 5 bases, with 9 bases of the junction left unmatched. CDR1 SNHLY and CDR2 FYNNEI come from the germline V gene. There are 14 residues in the CDR3. As DNA, the CDR3 is TGTGCCACAACAGGGGGCAAAACAGATCAGCCCCAGCATTTT. Protein product: CATTGGKTDQPQHF.

This chain connects TRBV27 to TRBJ1-4; D perhaps matches TRBD1 (6 bases). V lost 2 bases to trimming and J lost 8 bases, with 12 bases between them. The CDR3 extends over 14 amino acids. The germline V gene has CDR1 MNHEY and CDR2 SMNVEV (reference sequence). The CDR3 DNA is TGTGCCAGCAGTTTACAGGGGATAGGGGAAAAACTGTTTTTT. Translation gives CASSLQGIGEKLFF. The full variable domain, with the rest looked up from reference TRBV27 and TRBJ1-4, is EAQVTQNPRYLITVTGKKLTVTCSQNMNHEYMSWYRQDPGLGLRQIYYSMNVEVTDKGDVPEGYKVSRKEKRNFPLILESPSPNQTSLYFCASSLQGIGEKLFFGSGTQLSVL.

The chain employs TRBV3-1 (or the pseudogene TRBV3-2) and TRBJ2-7; 11 positions agree with TRBD1. V lost 0 bases, J lost 2 bases, and 3 bases stayed unmatched. Germline V gene data show CDR1 as LGHDT and CDR2 as YNNKEL (reference sequence). The CDR3 consists of 16 residues. CDR3 coding DNA: TGTGCCAGCAGCCAAGATCTGGGACAGGGGGCCTACGAGCAGTACTTC. Its protein product is CASSQDLGQGAYEQYF.

V is TRBV6-2 or TRBV6-3 and J is TRBJ1-5; D unclear. V was shortened by 2 bases and J by 10 bases, with 15 bases between the two germline ends. The CDR3 loop spans 14 amino acids. Germline V gene sequence: CDR1 MNHEY, CDR2 SVGEGT. The CDR3 DNA is TGTGCCAGCAGTTACCCGCCCTCATCCCTACCCCAGCATTTT. Encoded protein: CASSYPPSSLPQHF.

This clone has just a few counts. Other DNA variants within this sample encode the same CDR3. The J gene is TRBJ2-1, the V gene TRBV10-3; D is possibly TRBD2 (5 bases). There are 13 residues in the CDR3. V lost 2 bases, J lost 6 bases, and 8 bases lay in between. The germline V gene encodes CDR1 ENHRY and CDR2 SYGVKD. The CDR3 bases are TGTGCCATCAGTGAGACTCGGGGCAATGAGCAGTTCTTC. This translates into CAISETRGNEQFF.

The chain couples TRBV5-4 to TRBJ2-5; D perhaps matches TRBD2 (7 bases). The CDR3 is 15 residues long. V lost 4 bases, J lost 5 bases, and 18 bases lay in between. Per germline, CDR1 SGHNT and CDR2 YYREEE (reference sequence). For the CDR3, the DNA is TGTGCCAGCAGCGGTGGGGGGGCACGGTTCGAGACCCAGTACTTC. It is translated as CASSGGGARFETQYF.

The rearrangement uses TRBV6-5 and TRBJ2-1, with 8 bases that match TRBD2. Trimming at V came to 6 bases and at J to 8 bases, leaving 6 bases not matched to a gene. Germline CDR1 is MNHEY and CDR2 is SVGAGI. CDR3 size: 13 residues. Written as DNA, the CDR3 is TGTGCCAGCAGGACGGGGGGGGGCTATGAGCAGTTCTTC. Its protein is CASRTGGGYEQFF.

The chain is built from TRBV7-8 and TRBJ2-7; tentative D call: TRBD1 (5 bases). The V end lost 5 bases, the J end lost 1 base, and 12 bases lay between the germline ends. The CDR3 runs 14 residues. Germline V lookup: CDR1 SGHVS, CDR2 FQNEAQ. CDR3 protein: CASSPPRQSYEQYF. The CDR3 bases are TGTGCCAGCAGCCCTCCTCGACAGTCCTACGAGCAGTACTTC.

This chain joins TRBV7-2 and TRBJ2-7, with 10 positions matching TRBD2. The V segment lost 7 bases and the J segment 2 bases; nucleotides outside the gene matches: 5. The CDR3 consists of 14 residues. In germline, CDR1 is SGHTA, CDR2 FQGNSA. CDR3: CASNPSGSPYEQYF. The CDR3 DNA reads TGTGCCAGCAACCCTAGCGGGAGCCCCTACGAGCAGTACTTC.

The gene calls are TRBV28 and TRBJ2-5; 12 positions match TRBD2. The CDR3 is 15 amino acids. CDR1 is MDHEN, CDR2 SYDVKM, per germline. With V trimmed by 3 bases and J by 12 bases, 11 bases remained unmatched. CDR3 sequence: CASSFHRTSGAPEYF. The CDR3 region has the DNA TGTGCCAGCAGTTTTCATAGGACTAGCGGGGCTCCGGAGTACTTC.

CDR3: CASRRAGAPGTDTQYF. DNA of the CDR3: TGTGCCAGCAGGCGAGCGGGAGCCCCAGGCACAGATACGCAGTATTTT. The rearrangement links TRBV28 to TRBJ2-3; 8 bases align to TRBD2. Germline V gene sequence: CDR1 MDHEN, CDR2 SYDVKM. The CDR3 extends over 16 amino acids. Trimming cost V 6 bases and J 1 base; bases outside gene matches: 9.

V is TRBV4-1 and J is TRBJ2-7; 11 bases are a match to TRBD2. V shed 1 base, J shed 2 bases, and the junction held 7 bases outside the gene matches. Germline CDR1 MGHRA, CDR2 YSYEKL. This CDR3 is 17 amino acids long. CDR3 sequence: CASSQARTSGPTYEQYF. As DNA, the CDR3 is TGCGCCAGCAGCCAAGCCCGGACTAGCGGGCCGACCTACGAGCAGTACTTC.

This clone was counted a few times. The V call is TRBV4-3, the J call TRBJ2-7; 7 bases match TRBD2. The CDR3 length is 16 residues. Germline V gene sequence: CDR1 LGHNA, CDR2 YSLEER. V was clipped by 3 bases and J by 2 bases; unmatched bases: 10. The CDR3 nucleotides read TGCGCCAGCAGCCAGAATAGCGGGTCATACACCTACGAGCAGTACTTC. It encodes CASSQNSGSYTYEQYF.

The V gene is TRBV3-1 (or the pseudogene TRBV3-2), the J gene TRBJ1-4; 7 nucleotides align to TRBD1. V lost 4 bases and J lost 6; bases outside the gene matches: 5. Germline CDR1 reads LGHDT; CDR2 reads YNNKEL (reference sequence). The CDR3 loop spans 14 amino acids. The CDR3 sequence is CASSRRTGYEKLFF. In DNA, the CDR3 is TGTGCCAGCAGCCGAAGGACAGGATATGAAAAACTGTTTTTT.

This clone was recorded only once. This sequence joins TRBV27 and TRBJ2-7, with 9 nucleotides matching TRBD2. CDR1 is MNHEY and CDR2 is SMNVEV in the germline V gene (reference sequence). V shed 6 bases, J shed 3 bases, and the junction held 3 bases outside the gene matches. CDR3 length: 13 residues. In DNA form, the CDR3 reads TGTGCCAGCAGGGGTAGCGGGAGCTACGAGCAGTACTTC. Protein product: CASRGSGSYEQYF.

V and J are TRBV7-2 and TRBJ2-5, with 7 bases aligning to TRBD2. The junction had 6 bases not matched to a gene; V was cut back by 1 base and J by 1 base. Per germline, CDR1 SGHTA and CDR2 FQGNSA. The CDR3 length is 16 residues. The CDR3 protein is CASSLGGASGQETQYF. The CDR3 nucleotides read TGTGCCAGCAGCTTAGGAGGGGCTAGCGGCCAAGAGACCCAGTACTTC.

The chain carries TRBV6-5 and TRBJ2-2; tentatively, D is TRBD2 (6 bases). Trimming cost V 0 bases and J 5 bases, with 10 bases left between them. This CDR3 contains 15 residues. Germline assignment: CDR1 MNHEY and CDR2 SVGAGI. DNA for the CDR3: TGTGCCAGCAGTTACTCCCCAGGGAGGACCGGGGAGCTGTTTTTT. Its protein is CASSYSPGRTGELFF.

This sequence joins TRBV21-1 and TRBJ2-7; TRBD1 is the table's D call, not checked against the DNA. TRBV21-1 represents a pseudogene. The CDR3 is 14 amino acids. In DNA, the CDR3 is TGTGCCAGCAGCCCCCCGACAGGGGGCTACGAGCAGTACTTC. This encodes CASSPPTGGYEQYF.

The chain is built from TRBV7-9 and TRBJ2-1; TRBD2 matches 12 bases. The germline V gene has CDR1 SEHNR and CDR2 FQNEAQ (reference sequence). V dropped 6 bases and J dropped 4; count of bases not matched to a gene: 1. The length of the CDR3 is 14 residues. The CDR3 here is CASRLAGGYNEQFF. DNA for the CDR3: TGTGCCAGCAGACTAGCGGGAGGATACAATGAGCAGTTCTTC. Full variable domain (outside the CDR3, taken from reference TRBV7-9 and TRBJ2-1): DTGVSQNPRHKITKRGQNVTFRCDPISEHNRLYWYRQTLGQGPEFLTYFQNEAQLEKSRLLSDRFSAERPKGSFSTLEIQRTEQGDSAMYLCASRLAGGYNEQFFGPGTRLTVL.

The gene calls are TRBV30 and TRBJ2-3; 7 positions match TRBD2. Trimming at V came to 5 bases and at J to 10 bases, leaving 6 bases not matched to a gene. CDR1 is GTSNPN and CDR2 is SVGIG in the germline V gene (reference sequence). The CDR3 sequence is 11 residues long. The CDR3: CAWGGGGPQYF. Written as DNA, the CDR3 is TGTGCCTGGGGCGGGGGAGGTCCGCAGTATTTT.

The V gene is TRBV3-1 (or the pseudogene TRBV3-2), the J gene TRBJ2-7; weak D call: TRBD2 (5 bases). Germline CDR1 is LGHDT and CDR2 is YNNKEL (reference sequence). V lost 6 bases, J lost 3 bases, and 15 bases lay in between. CDR3 length: 14 residues. The CDR3 DNA reads as TGTGCCAGCAGACCCCCCGGGGTAATCTACGAGCAGTACTTC. Translation gives CASRPPGVIYEQYF.